The 20 T cell receptor beta chains below all came from one sample that was sequenced in a study of blood T cells in healthy people across ages. PCR was performed a second time for roughly 7 to 12 cycles using a sample-barcoded 5' primer and a J-beta primer mix. MiXCR, applied by TCRdb to the 5' RACE reads, yields one record per CDR3 protein. The table lists some 1.5 million distinct CDR3 sequences, 28% of them singletons. Sequenced: blood. These receptor sequences come from a woman younger than 45 in good health.

Regarding this clonotype: A read error may be the cause here, since a much bigger clone is one base away. V usage is TRBV3-1 and J usage is TRBJ2-4, with 7 bases aligning to TRBD2. The J call may not be correct, given that the DNA end is closer to TRBJ2-7. Per the germline V gene, CDR1 is LGHDT and CDR2 is YNNKEL (reference sequence). The CDR3 spans 15 residues. Here the CDR3 reads CASSQFRRAGYEQYF. In DNA, the CDR3 is TGTGCCAGCAGCCAATTTAGGAGAGCGGGGTACGAGCAGTACTTC.

The CDR3 nucleotides are TGTGCCAGCAGCCGTTCAGAAGGGACAGGGATCGATGGGCAGTTCTTC. Amino acid sequence: CASSRSEGTGIDGQFF. The chain has TRBV7-3 and TRBJ2-1; TRBD1 agrees at 9 bases. After removal of 5 bases from V and 12 bases from J, the junction contained 17 bases not matched to a gene. CDR3 length: 16 residues. Germline V CDR1 and CDR2: SGHTA, FQGTGA.

This clonotype was seen a handful of times. V is TRBV18 and J is TRBJ2-5, with D unresolved. The CDR3 is 13 residues long. Trimming cost V 3 bases and J 7 bases, with 12 bases left between them. Germline CDR1 is KGHSH and CDR2 is LQKENI. The CDR3 DNA follows: TGTGCCAGCTCACCGGGGATTCGAGGGACCCAGTACTTC. Translated: CASSPGIRGTQYF.

In this sample, this clonotype turned up a few times. This chain connects TRBV2 to TRBJ1-2; TRBD1 is a possible D gene (6 bases). Trimming took off 3 bases at V and 8 bases at J, with 13 bases between the two ends. This CDR3 region has 13 residues. Looked up from germline, CDR1 is SNHLY and CDR2 is FYNNEI. The CDR3 sequence: CASSETGSEGYTF. CDR3 sequence (DNA): TGTGCCAGCAGTGAGACAGGTAGCGAGGGCTACACCTTC.

The chain links TRBV10-3 to TRBJ2-3; TRBD2 might be the D (5 bases). Trimming took 3 bases from V and 1 from J, leaving 14 bases between them. Per germline, CDR1 ENHRY and CDR2 SYGVKD. The CDR3 consists of 16 residues. DNA for the CDR3: TGTGCCATCAGTGATCTCGGACTGGCCCGCACAGATACGCAGTATTTT. Translation gives CAISDLGLARTDTQYF.

The chain uses TRBV6-6 and TRBJ1-6, with D unclear. This CDR3 comprises 15 residues. Trimming took off 4 bases at V and 5 bases at J, with 12 bases between the two ends. In germline, CDR1 is MNHNY, CDR2 SVGAGI (reference sequence). The CDR3 here is CASSSPAGNNSPLHF. The CDR3 DNA reads TGTGCCAGCAGTTCGCCCGCGGGAAATAATTCACCCCTCCACTTT.

This rearrangement joins TRBV7-9 to TRBJ1-2; D not resolved. Trimming pared 6 bases from V and 6 bases from J, leaving 14 bases between. This CDR3 has 13 residues. Germline CDR1 and CDR2: SEHNR and FQNEAQ (reference sequence). The CDR3 sequence is CASRNRWKDGYTF. The CDR3 DNA follows: TGTGCCAGCAGGAACAGATGGAAGGATGGCTACACCTTC.

This clonotype appeared a few times. The rearrangement uses TRBV29-1 and TRBJ1-6; D gene unclear. The CDR3 sequence is 13 residues long. Germline V gene data show CDR1 as SQVTM and CDR2 as ANQGSEA. Trimming took off 5 bases at V and 7 bases at J, with 12 bases between the two ends. The DNA for the CDR3 is TGCAGCGTTAACCACGGTCAGAATTCACCCCTCCACTTT. This codes for CSVNHGQNSPLHF.

The rearrangement uses TRBV5-1 and TRBJ2-1; 7 bases agree with TRBD2. Trimming took 0 bases from V and 10 from J; bases not matched to a gene: 13. Germline CDR1 is SGHRS and CDR2 is YFSETQ. The CDR3 totals 16 residues. CDR3 nucleotides: TGCGCCAGCAGCTTGGCCGCCACTAGCGATGCGCGCGAGCAGTTCTTC. Translation: CASSLAATSDAREQFF. The whole variable domain, filled in from reference TRBV5-1 and TRBJ2-1, reads KAGVTQTPRYLIKTRGQQVTLSCSPISGHRSVSWYQQTPGQGLQFLFEYFSETQRNKGNFPGRFSGRQFSNSRSEMNVSTLELGDSALYLCASSLAATSDAREQFFGPGTRLTVL.

The chain uses TRBV20-1 and TRBJ2-3; 7 bases are a match to TRBD2. This CDR3 has 19 amino acids. CDR1 is DFQATT, CDR2 SNEGSKA, per germline (reference sequence). V was clipped by 0 bases and J by 2 bases; unmatched bases: 17. The CDR3 sequence is CSARDLASGTTPNTDTQYF. The DNA of the CDR3 is TGCAGTGCTAGAGATCTAGCGAGCGGGACTACACCGAACACAGATACGCAGTATTTT.

The V gene is TRBV9, the J gene TRBJ1-2; tentatively, D is TRBD1 (5 bases). Deletions cut 8 bases from V and 4 bases from J, with 9 bases between. This CDR3 has 11 amino acids. Germline-derived CDR1 and CDR2 are SGDLS and YYNGEE. The CDR3 region is CARMGGYGYTF. The CDR3 DNA follows: TGTGCCAGGATGGGGGGCTATGGCTACACCTTC.

This clonotype was detected only a few times. J is TRBJ1-2 and V is TRBV6-6; 9 bases fit TRBD1. Germline-derived CDR1 and CDR2 are MNHNY and SVGAGI (reference sequence). The V gene end was trimmed by 4 bases and the J gene end by 4 bases; junction bases not matched to a gene: 10. The CDR3 has 16 residues. The CDR3 sequence is CASSSGQGPAGYGYTF. CDR3 in DNA: TGTGCCAGCAGTTCCGGACAGGGGCCCGCTGGCTATGGCTACACCTTC.

This clonotype was seen repeatedly, ten times or more. The CDR3 DNA sequence: TGCAGCGTTGACGGACATCAGAGCTCCTACAATGAGCAGTTCTTC. Amino acid sequence: CSVDGHQSSYNEQFF. This chain uses TRBV29-1 with TRBJ2-1; maybe TRBD1 (5 bases). The CDR3 loop spans 15 amino acids. The germline gives CDR1 SQVTM, CDR2 ANQGSEA. The germline V and J ends were trimmed by 3 bases and 0 bases, with 12 bases remaining between them.

There are a few counts of this clonotype. This may come from a read error, since a much larger clone is one base off. The rearrangement joins TRBV29-1 to TRBJ2-7; 8 bases fit TRBD2. Germline assignment: CDR1 SQVTM and CDR2 ANQGSEA. The CDR3 consists of 15 residues. The CDR3 coding sequence is TGCAGCGTTGAAGGGTATAGCGGGACAACCTACGGGCAGTACTTC. This translates into CSVEGYSGTTYGQYF.

This clonotype showed up just a few times. The V and J genes are TRBV20-1 and TRBJ2-4; 10 bases fit TRBD2. CDR3 size: 17 residues. Germline loops: CDR1 DFQATT, CDR2 SNEGSKA (reference sequence). With V trimmed by 6 bases and J by 6 bases, 17 bases remained unmatched. DNA of the CDR3: TGCAGTGCGACTCATAGCGGGAGGCACCGTTCCGGAAACATTCAGTACTTC. Translation: CSATHSGRHRSGNIQYF.

This clonotype was seen many times. The J gene is TRBJ2-7, the V gene TRBV9; D is unresolved. Germline lookup yields CDR1 SGDLS and CDR2 YYNGEE. This CDR3 spans 14 amino acids. Deletions cut 2 bases from V and 3 bases from J, with 12 bases between. The CDR3 DNA reads TGTGCCAGCAGCGTGGGCGCCTGGGGCTACGAGCAGTACTTC. Translation gives CASSVGAWGYEQYF.

The chain is built from TRBV7-2 and TRBJ2-3; no definite D call. Trimming removed 4 bases from V and 7 bases from J, with 18 bases in between. This CDR3 contains 15 residues. The germline V gene encodes CDR1 SGHTA and CDR2 FQGNSA. This CDR3 reads CASSYDQLTSHTQYF. CDR3 DNA sequence: TGTGCCAGCAGCTACGACCAGCTCACCTCACATACGCAGTATTTT.

There are a few counts of this clonotype. The V gene is TRBV10-3, the J gene TRBJ1-2; D is unclear. Trimming stripped 7 bases from V and 3 bases from J, with 12 bases between. CDR3 length equals 13 residues. Germline CDR1 is ENHRY and CDR2 is SYGVKD. The CDR3 reads CAITREKHYGYTF. The CDR3, as DNA: TGTGCCATCACAAGGGAAAAGCACTATGGCTACACCTTC.

This clonotype was seen ten or more times. The genes are TRBV25-1 and TRBJ2-5, with 8 bases aligning to TRBD1. This CDR3 region has 14 residues. The germline V gene has CDR1 MGHDK and CDR2 SYGVNS. V dropped 1 base and J dropped 4; count of bases not matched to a gene: 2. CDR3 residues: CASSESGGAETQYF. CDR3 nucleotides: TGTGCCAGCAGTGAATCAGGGGGCGCAGAGACCCAGTACTTC.

This clonotype was counted at least ten times. V and J are TRBV29-1 and TRBJ2-7; D is possibly TRBD1 or TRBD2 (5 bases each). CDR3 length: 12 residues. The V end lost 8 bases, the J end lost 2 bases, and 13 bases lay between the germline ends. CDR1 is SQVTM, CDR2 ANQGSEA, per germline. CDR3 sequence (DNA): TGCAGCATCAGAGGGACGGCCTACGAGCAGTACTTC. Translated: CSIRGTAYEQYF.